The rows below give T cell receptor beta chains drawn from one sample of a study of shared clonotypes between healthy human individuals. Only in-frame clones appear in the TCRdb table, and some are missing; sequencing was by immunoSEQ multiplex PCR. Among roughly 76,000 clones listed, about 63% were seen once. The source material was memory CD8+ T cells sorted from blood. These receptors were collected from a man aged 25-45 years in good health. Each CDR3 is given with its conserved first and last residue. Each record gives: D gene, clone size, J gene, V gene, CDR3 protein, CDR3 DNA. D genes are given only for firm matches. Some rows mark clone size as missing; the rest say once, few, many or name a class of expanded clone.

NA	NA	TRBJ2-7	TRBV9	CASSASPESSYEQYF	TGTGCCAGCAGCGCTTCCCCGGAGAGCTCCTACGAGCAGTACTTC
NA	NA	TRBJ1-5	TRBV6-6	CASSPFSNQPQHF	TGTGCCAGCAGCCCGTTTAGCAATCAGCCCCAGCATTTT
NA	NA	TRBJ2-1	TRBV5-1	CASSLGLNNEQFF	TGCGCCAGCAGCCTGGGGCTGAACAATGAGCAGTTCTTC
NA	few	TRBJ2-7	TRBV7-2	CASSRIQGNEQYF	TGTGCCAGCAGCAGAATACAGGGCAATGAGCAGTACTTC
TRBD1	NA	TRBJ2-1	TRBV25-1	CASRELDREHEQFF	TGTGCCAGCAGGGAGCTGGACAGGGAGCATGAGCAGTTCTTC
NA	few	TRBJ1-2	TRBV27	CASSPTWTEYNYGYTF	TGTGCCAGCAGCCCAACCTGGACTGAGTATAACTATGGCTACACCTTC
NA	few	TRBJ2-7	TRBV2	CASRRGRLTDSYEQYF	TGTGCCAGCAGGCGGGGGCGACTAACCGACTCCTACGAGCAGTACTTC
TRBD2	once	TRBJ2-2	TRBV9	CASSVDAGVNTGELFF	TGTGCCAGCAGCGTAGATGCGGGAGTGAACACCGGGGAGCTGTTTTTT
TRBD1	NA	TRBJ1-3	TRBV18	CASSPWDSSPGSSSGNTIYF	TGTGCCAGCTCACCCTGGGACAGCTCACCAGGAAGCTCCTCTGGAAACACCATATATTTT
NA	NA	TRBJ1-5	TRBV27	CASSLLGGFQPQHF	TGTGCCAGCAGTTTATTGGGGGGTTTTCAGCCCCAGCATTTT
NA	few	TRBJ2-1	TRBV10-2	CASSDFLTNEQFF	TGCGCCAGCAGTGATTTCCTGACCAATGAGCAGTTCTTC
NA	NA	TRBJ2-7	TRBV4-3	CASSLQLVSYEQYF	TGCGCCAGCAGCCTTCAGCTGGTCTCCTACGAGCAGTACTTC
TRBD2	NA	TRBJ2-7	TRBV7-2	CASRPGGPSYEQYF	TGTGCCAGCAGACCGGGAGGGCCTTCCTACGAGCAGTACTTC
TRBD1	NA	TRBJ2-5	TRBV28	CASSLLSGGTEETQYF	TGTGCCAGCAGTTTACTGTCAGGGGGAACGGAAGAGACCCAGTACTTC
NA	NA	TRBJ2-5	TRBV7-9	CASSLGQLETQYF	TGTGCCAGCAGCTTAGGGCAGTTGGAGACCCAGTACTTC
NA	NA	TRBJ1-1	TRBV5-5	CASSLKFLGDTEAFF	TGTGCCAGCAGCTTGAAGTTCCTCGGGGACACTGAAGCTTTCTTT
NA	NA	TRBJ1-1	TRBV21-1	CASSTSWTGDTEAFF	TGTGCCAGCAGCACGTCCTGGACAGGGGACACTGAAGCTTTCTTT
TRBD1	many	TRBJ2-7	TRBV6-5	CASSAGTGGYEQYF	TGTGCCAGCAGTGCCGGGACAGGGGGGTACGAGCAGTACTTC
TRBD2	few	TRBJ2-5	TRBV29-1	CSVEARTSGSETQYF	TGCAGCGTTGAGGCGCGGACTAGCGGGAGTGAGACCCAGTACTTC
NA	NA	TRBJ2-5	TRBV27	CASSLSRAETQYF	TGTGCCAGCAGTTTATCGCGGGCAGAGACCCAGTACTTC
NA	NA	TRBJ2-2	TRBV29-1	CSVEPGTGELFF	TGCAGCGTTGAACCCGGCACCGGGGAGCTGTTTTTT
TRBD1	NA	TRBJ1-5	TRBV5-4	CASSSFPGGSNQPQHF	TGTGCCAGCAGCTCATTTCCAGGGGGGAGCAATCAGCCCCAGCATTTT